This TCR beta chain was profiled in a study of cytomegalovirus exposure and HLA in healthy donors. This clone was seen more than once but under ten times. The CDR3 has 15 amino acids. Unmatched junction bases numbered 3, after V lost 5 bases and J lost 1 base. CDR1 is SGHVS and CDR2 is FQNEAQ in the germline V gene. The primer mix had 60 Vbeta and 13 Jbeta primers. Generated by immunoSEQ multiplex PCR, the TCRdb table keeps only in-frame clones and is missing some. The data contain around 76,000 clones, 78% of them singletons. The genes are TRBV7-8 and TRBJ2-5, with TRBD1 matching over 11 bases. Sequenced input: PBMCs. The source of this sequence is a woman aged 40 to 55 in good health and CMV-seropositive. CDR3 bases: TGTGCCAGCAGCGACGGACAGGGGGCCCAAGAGACCCAGTACTTC. Protein sequence: CASSDGQGAQETQYF.